Listed here is a single T cell receptor (beta chain). Its specificity is not known. The CDR3 sequence is 13 residues long. V shed 4 bases and J shed 0 bases, with 4 bases lying between them. The V gene's germline CDR1 is LNHDA and CDR2 SQIVND (reference sequence). This sample stems from a study of vaccination and CD4 T cells after COVID-19. Overall study context: Overlapping SARS-CoV-2, HCoV-NL63, HCoV-OC43 and HCoV-229E spike peptides stimulated the cells. As a positive control, some control cultures were given a CEFX pool, while others were given an HIV-1 Nef pool or no peptide.

Oncomine TCR Beta short-read sequencing was applied to DNA from cultured CD4+ T cells. MiXCR, applied by TCRdb to the PCR reads, yields one record per CDR3 protein. Seen here are several thousand distinct CDR3 sequences, 60% to 80% observed once, and the top ten hold about 40%. The treatment denotes: roughly nine-day PBMC culture with coronavirus spike peptide pools or control peptides (ViraFEST assay). Once peptide pools had expanded antigen-specific T cells, ViraFEST sequenced TCRs. Sequenced input: CD4+ T cells from blood, cultured in vitro. J is TRBJ1-3 and V is TRBV19; D unresolved. This clonotype was sampled from a human donor who had recovered from COVID-19. The CDR3 coding sequence is TGTGCCAGTAGTAGGAGCTCTGGAAACACCATATATTTT. Encoded protein: CASSRSSGNTIYF.